The 29 T cell receptor beta chains in this list originate from one sample, sequenced in a study of blood T cell repertoires in COVID-19. Using immunoSEQ multiplex PCR, the repertoire was profiled, and TCRdb retains in-frame clones only, with some absent. The table includes 250,000 or so clones, approximately 90% detected once. The sample taken for sequencing was PBMCs or T cells enriched from blood (not recorded which). These receptors were taken from a middle-aged woman with acute COVID-19.

The table lists this clone with a count of one. The chain links TRBV28 to TRBJ2-3; TRBD1 matches at 8 bases. Germline V gene lookup returns CDR1 MDHEN and CDR2 SYDVKM. CDR3 size: 19 residues. The trim removed 5 bases at V and 6 bases at J, leaving 22 bases unmatched. The CDR3 nucleotides read TGTGCCAGCAGTCCCTTGCAGGGGGCGAATCCCCGCGTCGCGGATACGCAGTATTTT. This gives the protein CASSPLQGANPRVADTQYF.

The chain carries TRBV6-5 and TRBJ1-1; no definite D call. Per germline, CDR1 MNHEY and CDR2 SVGAGI. The CDR3 contains 14 residues. Trimming stripped 5 bases from V and 0 bases from J, with 10 bases between. The CDR3 nucleotides are TGTGCCAGCAGTAAGCAACGTATGAACACTGAAGCTTTCTTT. This gives the protein CASSKQRMNTEAFF.

The rearrangement joins TRBV19 to TRBJ1-5, with TRBD1 as a possible D gene (6 bases). Germline CDR1 and CDR2: LNHDA and SQIVND (reference sequence). The CDR3 spans 16 residues. Trimming removed 5 bases from V and 2 bases from J, with 16 bases in between. The CDR3 coding sequence is TGTGCCAGTAGTCTCAAACAGGGAATGGGCAATCAGCCCCAGCATTTT. Its translation is CASSLKQGMGNQPQHF.

This clone appeared once. J is TRBJ1-4 and V is TRBV7-9; D not certain. The CDR3 totals 15 residues. In germline, CDR1 is SEHNR, CDR2 FQNEAQ (reference sequence). V was shortened by 4 bases and J by 8 bases, with 17 bases between the two germline ends. CDR3 residues: CASSSRTPGGEKLFF. The CDR3 nucleotides read TGTGCCAGCAGCTCCCGGACCCCGGGAGGGGAAAAACTGTTTTTT.

This clone was detected once. V gene TRBV5-4 combines with J gene TRBJ2-7; 11 nucleotides align to TRBD2. CDR1 SGHNT and CDR2 YYREEE come from the germline V gene (reference sequence). The CDR3 is 15 amino acids. Germline trimming cut 0 bases from V and 11 bases from J; bases unmatched to any gene: 10. The CDR3 region has the DNA TGTGCCAGCAGCTTGGCGATCCTAGCGGGGGGTGTAGAGTACTTC. It encodes CASSLAILAGGVEYF.

J is TRBJ2-2 and V is TRBV5-1, with TRBD2 matching 14 bases. Germline V gives CDR1 SGHRS, CDR2 YFSETQ. The V gene end was trimmed by 4 bases and the J gene end by 6 bases; junction bases not matched to a gene: 2. This CDR3 has 15 amino acids. CDR3: CASSQGLAGAGELFF. CDR3 sequence (DNA): TGCGCCAGCAGCCAGGGACTAGCGGGAGCCGGGGAGCTGTTTTTT.

The CDR3 loop reads CASSNPTGLSSYEQYV. In DNA, the CDR3 is TGTGCCAGCAGCAACCCGACAGGTCTCAGCTCCTACGAGCAGTACGTC. The chain has TRBV21-1 and TRBJ2-7; TRBD1 is the table's D call and was not checked against the DNA. TRBV21-1 has pseudogene status. The CDR3 spans 16 residues.

This chain joins TRBV3-1 (or the pseudogene TRBV3-2) and TRBJ2-3; 10 bases are shared with TRBD1. CDR3 length: 16 amino acids. The ends lost 1 base at V and 5 bases at J; junction bases unmatched: 6. Germline V gives CDR1 LGHDT, CDR2 YNNKEL (reference sequence). In DNA, the CDR3 is TGTGCCAGCAGCCAAGGGACAGGGGGGTTTTTAGATACGCAGTATTTT. It yields the protein CASSQGTGGFLDTQYF.

This sequence joins TRBV29-1 and TRBJ1-5; 7 nucleotides agree with TRBD1. The CDR3 consists of 15 residues. Germline CDR1 SQVTM, CDR2 ANQGSEA. The V segment lost 4 bases and the J segment 2 bases; nucleotides outside the gene matches: 8. The CDR3 DNA follows: TGCAGCGTTGCTGAGGGGGCCCTTCGCAATCAGCCCCAGCATTTT. Amino acids: CSVAEGALRNQPQHF.

V is TRBV24-1 and J is TRBJ2-3, with D possibly being TRBD2 (6 bases). Germline V CDR1 and CDR2: KGHDR, SFDVKD. The CDR3 has 13 amino acids. Trimming left V 3 bases short and J 5 bases short, with 8 bases between. The CDR3 DNA follows: TGTGCCACCAGTGATGGGGGACTAGATACGCAGTATTTT. It translates to CATSDGGLDTQYF.

The rearrangement links TRBV5-8 to TRBJ2-7; 9 bases align to TRBD2. From germline, CDR1 is SGHTS and CDR2 YDEGEE. CDR3 length: 16 amino acids. Trimming cost V 2 bases and J 2 bases; bases outside gene matches: 8. Here the CDR3 reads CASSFGALAGAYEQYV. The CDR3 region has the DNA TGTGCCAGCAGCTTCGGAGCACTAGCGGGCGCCTACGAGCAGTACGTC.

The genes are TRBV6-5 and TRBJ2-1, with 10 bases fitting TRBD2. V trimming: 4 bases; J trimming: 9 bases; junction bases outside the gene matches: 9. The CDR3 contains 15 residues. Germline lookup yields CDR1 MNHEY and CDR2 SVGAGI. CDR3 in amino acids: CASSSLSGRATEQFF. Here the CDR3 DNA reads TGTGCCAGCAGTTCCCTCAGCGGGAGGGCCACTGAGCAGTTCTTC.

The V and J genes are TRBV2 and TRBJ1-5; perhaps TRBD1 as D (5 bases). Germline V gene lookup returns CDR1 SNHLY and CDR2 FYNNEI. V gave up 2 bases and J gave up 7 bases, with 15 bases separating them. This CDR3 is built from 15 residues. The DNA of the CDR3 is TGTGCCAGCAGTGAACGGCAGGGAAGATACCAGCCCCAGCATTTT. Translation: CASSERQGRYQPQHF.

The rearrangement uses TRBV4-2 and TRBJ2-1; 11 bases fit TRBD2. Germline V CDR1 and CDR2: LGHNA, YNFKEQ. The trim removed 0 bases at V and 9 bases at J, leaving 13 bases unmatched. This CDR3 has 18 amino acids. The CDR3 region is CASSQERWPSGGHGEQFF. The CDR3 DNA reads as TGTGCCAGCAGCCAAGAAAGATGGCCTAGCGGGGGGCATGGTGAGCAGTTCTTC.

The CDR3 loop is CASSFEPGSPFRYTF. In DNA, the CDR3 is TGTGCCAGCAGCTTTGAACCGGGAAGTCCCTTTCGCTACACCTTC. The chain carries TRBV5-5 and TRBJ1-2; D not certain. This CDR3 region has 15 residues. Germline-derived CDR1 and CDR2 are SGHKS and YYEKEE (reference sequence). The germline V and J ends were trimmed by 2 bases and 9 bases, with 20 bases remaining between them.

This clone was found once. The V call is TRBV29-1, the J call TRBJ1-2, with D tentatively TRBD1 (5 bases). V lost 3 bases to trimming and J lost 4 bases, with 15 bases between them. Germline V CDR1 and CDR2: SQVTM, ANQGSEA. The CDR3 has 14 amino acids. The CDR3 nucleotides read TGCAGCGTTGATCCAGGCTCACAGGTCTATGGCTACACCTTC. It encodes CSVDPGSQVYGYTF.

V gene TRBV5-1 combines with J gene TRBJ2-1; 10 bases map to TRBD2. V dropped 1 base and J dropped 5; count of bases not matched to a gene: 6. CDR3 size: 16 residues. Germline V CDR1 and CDR2: SGHRS, YFSETQ. The CDR3 bases are TGCGCCAGCAGCTTGCCTAGCGGGGGCCCAAACAATGAGCAGTTCTTC. Translated: CASSLPSGGPNNEQFF.

This rearrangement joins TRBV5-6 to TRBJ1-1, with TRBD1 matching over 9 bases. Germline-derived CDR1 and CDR2 are SGHDT and YYEEEE. CDR3 length equals 14 residues. The trim removed 3 bases at V and 6 bases at J, leaving 6 bases unmatched. CDR3 nucleotides: TGTGCCAGCAGCTCCCGGGACAGGGTGCCTGAAGCTTTCTTT. Translated: CASSSRDRVPEAFF.

The genes are TRBV7-9 and TRBJ2-1; TRBD1 is a possible D gene (6 bases). This CDR3 contains 17 residues. Germline CDR1 reads SEHNR; CDR2 reads FQNEAQ (reference sequence). Between the trimmed V and J ends, which lost 1 base and 0 bases, there was a span of 13 bases. The CDR3 DNA sequence: TGTGCCAGCAGCTTAGGGGGCAGGGGTCACTCCTACAATGAGCAGTTCTTC. Its protein is CASSLGGRGHSYNEQFF.

The chain joins TRBV7-2 to TRBJ2-3; 8 bases fit TRBD2. With V trimmed by 3 bases and J by 9 bases, 8 bases remained unmatched. Germline V gene sequence: CDR1 SGHTA, CDR2 FQGNSA. This CDR3 has 14 amino acids. CDR3 residues: CASSFWSGSRTQYF. The CDR3 coding sequence is TGTGCCAGCAGCTTTTGGAGCGGGAGTCGCACGCAGTATTTT.

The CDR3 is CATSRGWGQNSNQPQHF. The DNA of the CDR3 is TGTGCCACCAGCAGAGGGTGGGGACAAAATAGCAATCAGCCCCAGCATTTT. The chain is built from TRBV15 and TRBJ1-5; possible D gene TRBD1, 6 bases. CDR1 is LNHNV and CDR2 is YYDKDF in the germline V gene (reference sequence). There are 17 residues in the CDR3. V lost 1 base and J lost 0, with 13 bases in between. The full variable domain, with the rest looked up from reference TRBV15 and TRBJ1-5, is DAMVIQNPRYQVTQFGKPVTLSCSQTLNHNVMYWYQQKSSQAPKLLFHYYDKDFNNEADTPDNFQSRRPNTSFCFLDIRSPGLGDTAMYLCATSRGWGQNSNQPQHFGDGTRLSIL.

This clone occurred a few times. The chain has TRBV19 and TRBJ2-2; D may be TRBD1 (7 bases). Germline lookup yields CDR1 LNHDA and CDR2 SQIVND (reference sequence). This CDR3 comprises 14 residues. Trimming took off 10 bases at V and 5 bases at J, with 17 bases between the two ends. The CDR3, as DNA: TGTGCCACCAGGGGGGCAGGGGGGACCGGGGAGCTGTTTTTT. Amino acids: CATRGAGGTGELFF.

The chain uses TRBV28 and TRBJ1-1, with TRBD1 matching over 7 bases. The CDR3 extends over 12 amino acids. Germline assignment: CDR1 MDHEN and CDR2 SYDVKM. Trimming cost V 5 bases and J 8 bases; bases outside gene matches: 5. The CDR3 nucleotides are TGTGCCAGCAGTACAGGGGCTTTCGAAGCTTTCTTT. Protein: CASSTGAFEAFF.

The table lists this clone with a count of one. This rearrangement joins TRBV9 to TRBJ2-6, with 9 bases identical to TRBD2. CDR3 length: 15 amino acids. Per germline, CDR1 SGDLS and CDR2 YYNGEE. With 3 bases clipped from V and 2 bases from J, the junction kept 0 bases outside the gene matches. The CDR3 sequence: CASSGLAAGANVLTF. The CDR3 DNA reads TGTGCCAGCAGCGGACTAGCGGCTGGGGCCAACGTCCTGACTTTC.

This CDR3 reads CASSSPGTGLEGYTF. CDR3 coding DNA: TGTGCCAGCAGTTCCCCCGGGACAGGGCTCGAAGGCTACACCTTC. The chain uses TRBV6-5 and TRBJ1-2; 9 bases align to TRBD1. The length of the CDR3 is 15 residues. Germline CDR1 reads MNHEY; CDR2 reads SVGAGI. V lost 4 bases, J lost 8 bases, and 11 bases stayed unmatched.

This chain uses TRBV30 with TRBJ1-2, with D perhaps matching TRBD1 (6 bases). Germline V gene sequence: CDR1 GTSNPN, CDR2 SVGIG (reference sequence). V shed 2 bases and J shed 7 bases, with 8 bases lying between them. The CDR3 is 11 residues long. In DNA form, the CDR3 reads TGTGCCTGGAGTACAGGGATTGGCTACACCTTC. This gives the protein CAWSTGIGYTF.

This chain joins TRBV25-1 and TRBJ2-5, with D possibly matching TRBD1 (5 bases). V was clipped by 3 bases and J by 6 bases, with 14 bases between them. This CDR3 region has 14 residues. CDR1 and CDR2 (germline): MGHDK, SYGVNS. CDR3 sequence reads: CASSDVGDLKTQYF. CDR3 coding DNA: TGTGCCAGCAGTGACGTAGGGGATTTGAAGACCCAGTACTTC. Using reference TRBV25-1 and TRBJ2-5 for the parts outside the CDR3, the full variable domain is EADIYQTPRYLVIGTGKKITLECSQTMGHDKMYWYQQDPGMELHLIHYSYGVNSTEKGDLSSESTVSRIRTEHFPLTLESARPSHTSQYLCASSDVGDLKTQYFGPGTRLLVL.

V usage is TRBV19 and J usage is TRBJ2-1; D possibly corresponds to TRBD2 (5 bases). Trimming removed 3 bases at V and 0 bases at J, with 18 bases between. The CDR3 covers 18 residues. Germline V gene lookup returns CDR1 LNHDA and CDR2 SQIVND (reference sequence). The CDR3 DNA is TGTGCCAGTAGTATGTGGGCTACTGGGAGCAGCTCCTACAATGAGCAGTTCTTC. This gives the protein CASSMWATGSSSYNEQFF.

J is TRBJ1-1 and V is TRBV27, with D hard to call. In germline, CDR1 is MNHEY, CDR2 SMNVEV (reference sequence). Trimming left V 7 bases short and J 1 base short, with 10 bases between. The length of the CDR3 is 13 residues. This CDR3 is CASTREPNTEAFF. The CDR3 DNA reads as TGTGCCAGCACGAGGGAACCGAACACTGAAGCTTTCTTT.